This TCR beta chain was obtained from a study of yellow fever vaccine responses in identical twins. Points from the study as a whole: Reportedly, the response of twins' T cells to the vaccine seemed partly convergent, partly personalized.

The V and J ends lost 3 bases and 3 bases respectively, with 6 bases between them. The CDR3 has 13 amino acids. The V gene's germline CDR1 is MNHEY and CDR2 SVGAGI. TCRdb recomputed calls from the RT-PCR reads with MiXCR, one row per CDR3 protein. The profile shows about 20,000 distinct CDR3 sequences, approximately 70% of them singletons. Worth noting for this clonotype: Its antigen is currently unknown.

The sample consisted of T cells from blood (PBMCs), unsorted or a sorted subset (not recorded which), taken before or after yellow fever vaccination (not recorded which). The V gene is TRBV6-5, the J gene TRBJ1-5; unclear D gene. The sequence was obtained from a woman aged 18-35 years who received the yellow fever vaccine. For the CDR3, the DNA is TGTGCCAGCAGTTATAGGTACAATCAGCCCCAGCATTTT. This sequence encodes CASSYRYNQPQHF.